The next 19 T cell receptor beta chains were all read from a single sample in a study of early T cells in non-severe SARS-CoV-2 infection. TCRdb used MiXCR to reprocess the 5' RACE reads, holding one entry per CDR3 protein. The sample holds around 53,000 distinct CDR3 sequences, roughly 10% seen once. Specimen: whole blood. The source is an adult who was a healthcare worker with PCR-confirmed SARS-CoV-2 infection or an uninfected control (not recorded which).

This clonotype has ten or more counts. The genes are TRBV5-5 and TRBJ2-5; D unclear. CDR3 length: 12 amino acids. V shed 0 bases and J shed 5 bases, with 5 bases lying between them. Germline loops: CDR1 SGHKS, CDR2 YYEKEE (reference sequence). The CDR3 is CASSLARETQYF. The CDR3 nucleotides are TGTGCCAGCAGCTTGGCCCGGGAGACCCAGTACTTC.

This clonotype was detected many times. This sequence joins TRBV20-1 and TRBJ2-1; D might be TRBD2 (5 bases). The germline V gene encodes CDR1 DFQATT and CDR2 SNEGSKA (reference sequence). Trimming took 5 bases from V and 2 from J, leaving 16 bases between them. This CDR3 spans 15 amino acids. The CDR3 DNA reads as TGCAGTGCTGGCAGTGCGGACTGGACCTACAATGAGCAGTTCTTC. Its translation is CSAGSADWTYNEQFF.

This clonotype has a count of ten or more. The V and J genes are TRBV30 and TRBJ1-2; the D gene is possibly TRBD1 (5 bases). The CDR3 has 16 residues. Trimming cost V 2 bases and J 2 bases, with 18 bases left between them. The germline V gene encodes CDR1 GTSNPN and CDR2 SVGIG (reference sequence). CDR3 protein: CAWSPPRDLQNYGYTF. Here the CDR3 DNA reads TGTGCCTGGAGTCCTCCAAGGGACCTCCAGAACTATGGCTACACCTTC.

This clonotype appeared a few times. The V and J genes are TRBV29-1 and TRBJ2-4, with TRBD1 identical over 7 bases. The CDR3 loop spans 12 amino acids. J gave up 7 bases and V 7 bases, and 7 bases lay outside the gene matches. Germline V gene data show CDR1 as SQVTM and CDR2 as ANQGSEA. CDR3 bases: TGCAGCGGACAGGGTGTCTCGAACATTCAGTACTTC. Translation gives CSGQGVSNIQYF.

This chain joins TRBV27 and TRBJ2-5, with 10 positions matching TRBD2. CDR1 and CDR2 from the germline V gene are MNHEY and SMNVEV (reference sequence). The CDR3 has 19 amino acids. Germline trimming cut 2 bases from V and 5 bases from J; bases unmatched to any gene: 17. The CDR3 nucleotides read TGTGCCAGCAGTTTAGGGTGGACTAGCGGACCCTCCAGGGGGGAGACCCAGTACTTC. Encoded protein: CASSLGWTSGPSRGETQYF.

In this sample, this clonotype turned up many times. The V gene is TRBV18, the J gene TRBJ1-2; tentatively, D is TRBD1 (6 bases). This CDR3 comprises 13 residues. V lost 2 bases and J 3 bases, leaving 7 bases between the germline ends. From germline, CDR1 is KGHSH and CDR2 LQKENI. The CDR3 region is CASSPAGDYGYTF. The CDR3 nucleotides are TGTGCCAGCTCACCAGCAGGGGACTATGGCTACACCTTC. Variable domain in full (rest from reference TRBV18 and TRBJ1-2): NAGVMQNPRHLVRRRGQEARLRCSPMKGHSHVYWYRQLPEEGLKFMVYLQKENIIDESGMPKERFSAEFPKEGPSILRIQQVVRGDSAAYFCASSPAGDYGYTFGSGTRLTVV.

V is TRBV10-3 and J is TRBJ2-1; TRBD2 matches at 11 bases. The J segment lost 5 bases and the V segment lost 2 bases, leaving 5 bases of the junction unmatched. CDR1 is ENHRY, CDR2 SYGVKD, per germline. This CDR3 spans 16 amino acids. The CDR3 sequence: CAISEPGLAEDNEQFF. The CDR3 coding sequence is TGTGCCATCAGTGAGCCGGGACTAGCGGAAGACAATGAGCAGTTCTTC.

V gene TRBV28 combines with J gene TRBJ1-1; D may be TRBD1 (5 bases). In germline, CDR1 is MDHEN, CDR2 SYDVKM. With 3 bases removed from V and 5 bases from J, the gap between germline ends came to 16 bases. CDR3 size: 15 residues. The CDR3: CASSLNKGRGTEAFF. CDR3 nucleotide sequence: TGTGCCAGCAGTTTGAATAAGGGGAGGGGTACTGAAGCTTTCTTT.

This clonotype was observed at least ten times. This rearrangement joins TRBV18 to TRBJ1-5; D gene uncertain. Trimming cost V 0 bases and J 1 base, with 4 bases left between them. This CDR3 has 14 amino acids. Germline CDR1 is KGHSH and CDR2 is LQKENI. The CDR3 DNA is TGTGCCAGCTCACCACCGTTAAGCAATCAGCCCCAGCATTTT. It translates to CASSPPLSNQPQHF.

This clonotype was found many times. The chain uses TRBV7-6 and TRBJ2-2; no firm D call. The CDR3 is made up of 14 amino acids. Per the germline V gene, CDR1 is SGHVS and CDR2 is FNYEAQ. Trimming removed 10 bases from V and 0 bases from J, with 12 bases in between. DNA for the CDR3: TGTGCCACTACCCCGGAGTCGAACACCGGGGAGCTGTTTTTT. Amino acid sequence: CATTPESNTGELFF.

The J gene is TRBJ2-3, the V gene TRBV5-1; D tentatively fits TRBD1 or TRBD2 (5 bases each). The CDR3 sequence is 15 residues long. CDR1 SGHRS and CDR2 YFSETQ come from the germline V gene. The ends were cut back, 4 bases at V and 2 bases at J, with 14 bases in the middle. The CDR3 loop reads CASSLGVTSTDTQYF. In nucleotides, the CDR3 is TGCGCCAGCAGCCTGGGGGTCACCTCCACAGATACGCAGTATTTT. The full variable domain, its missing parts supplied by reference TRBV5-1 and TRBJ2-3, is KAGVTQTPRYLIKTRGQQVTLSCSPISGHRSVSWYQQTPGQGLQFLFEYFSETQRNKGNFPGRFSGRQFSNSRSEMNVSTLELGDSALYLCASSLGVTSTDTQYFGPGTRLTVL.

Many counts were recorded for this clonotype. The chain couples TRBV10-2 to TRBJ1-1, with D maybe TRBD1 (5 bases). The germline gives CDR1 WSHSY, CDR2 SAAADI. CDR3 length equals 14 residues. Trimming pared 6 bases from V and 3 bases from J, leaving 14 bases between. CDR3 DNA sequence: TGCGCCAGCAGCTATTCCAGGGTTTACACTGAAGCTTTCTTT. The encoded protein is CASSYSRVYTEAFF.

This clonotype has only a few counts. This sequence joins TRBV3-1 and TRBJ2-7, with TRBD2 matching over 10 bases. Germline V lookup: CDR1 LGHDT, CDR2 YNNKEL (reference sequence). The CDR3 consists of 14 residues. Trimming cost V 8 bases and J 4 bases; bases outside gene matches: 8. CDR3 protein: CASGPGLALYEQYF. For the CDR3, the DNA is TGTGCCAGCGGCCCGGGACTAGCGTTATACGAGCAGTACTTC.

The chain employs TRBV27 and TRBJ2-7; TRBD2 might be the D (5 bases). Germline V gene data show CDR1 as MNHEY and CDR2 as SMNVEV (reference sequence). There are 14 residues in the CDR3. Deletions cut 5 bases from V and 0 bases from J, with 11 bases between. In DNA form, the CDR3 reads TGTGCCAGCAGTCGGGTCACTAGCTCCTACGAGCAGTACTTC. Translated, it gives CASSRVTSSYEQYF.

This clonotype was counted between two and nine times. As DNA, the CDR3 is TGTGCCAGCAGTCCACGGCAGGGCACGTGGGGCACTGAAGCTTTCTTT. It codes for CASSPRQGTWGTEAFF. The rearrangement links TRBV27 to TRBJ1-1, with a weak D call TRBD1 (5 bases). With 5 bases removed from V and 4 bases from J, the gap between germline ends came to 20 bases. The CDR3 has 16 residues. Germline CDR1 reads MNHEY; CDR2 reads SMNVEV (reference sequence).

The rearrangement uses TRBV4-1 and TRBJ2-6; the D gene is possibly TRBD1 (5 bases). Germline loops: CDR1 MGHRA, CDR2 YSYEKL. V was shortened by 0 bases and J by 2 bases, with 14 bases between the two germline ends. CDR3 length equals 18 residues. As DNA, the CDR3 is TGCGCCAGCAGCCAAGATCCCAGCTCAGGGACTGGGGCCAACGTCCTGACTTTC. This sequence encodes CASSQDPSSGTGANVLTF.

This clonotype has more than one count but fewer than ten. The CDR3 DNA sequence: TGTGCCAGCAAGCGGGGGTCTGAGCAGTTCTTC. Encoded protein: CASKRGSEQFF. The chain carries TRBV6-1 and TRBJ2-1; 8 bases align to TRBD2. With 7 bases clipped from V and 9 bases from J, the junction kept 2 bases outside the gene matches. The V gene's germline CDR1 is MNHNS and CDR2 SASEGT. The CDR3 is 11 residues long.

This clonotype occurred many times. The V gene is TRBV7-9, the J gene TRBJ1-6; D remains unclear. V was pared by 5 bases and J by 8 bases, with 4 bases between. Germline V gives CDR1 SEHNR, CDR2 FQNEAQ (reference sequence). CDR3 length: 11 amino acids. The CDR3 here is CASSQDSPLHF. CDR3 DNA: TGTGCCAGCAGCCAAGATTCACCCCTCCACTTT.

This clonotype was recorded a few times. The chain links TRBV2 to TRBJ1-4; no definite D call. The germline CDR1 and CDR2 sequences are SNHLY and FYNNEI. CDR3 length: 15 amino acids. V was cut by 6 bases and J by 7 bases, with 18 bases left in between. The CDR3 DNA is TGTGCCAGCAGAGACTTACAGTCGGGAGGTGAAAAACTGTTTTTT. Amino acids: CASRDLQSGGEKLFF.